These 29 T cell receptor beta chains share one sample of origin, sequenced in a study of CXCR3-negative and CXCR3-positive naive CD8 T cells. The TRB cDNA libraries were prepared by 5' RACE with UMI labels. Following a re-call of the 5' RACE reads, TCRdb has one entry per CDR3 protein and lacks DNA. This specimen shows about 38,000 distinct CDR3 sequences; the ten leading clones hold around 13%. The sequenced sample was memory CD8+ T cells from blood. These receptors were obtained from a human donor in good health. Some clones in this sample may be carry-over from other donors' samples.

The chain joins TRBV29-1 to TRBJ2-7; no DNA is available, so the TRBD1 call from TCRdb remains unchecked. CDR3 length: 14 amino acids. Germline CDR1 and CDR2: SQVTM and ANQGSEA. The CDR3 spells CSVLTGSPSYEQYF.

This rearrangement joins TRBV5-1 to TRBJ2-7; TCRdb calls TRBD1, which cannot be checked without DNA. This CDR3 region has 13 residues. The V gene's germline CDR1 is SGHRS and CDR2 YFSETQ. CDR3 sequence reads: CASSWGANYEQYF.

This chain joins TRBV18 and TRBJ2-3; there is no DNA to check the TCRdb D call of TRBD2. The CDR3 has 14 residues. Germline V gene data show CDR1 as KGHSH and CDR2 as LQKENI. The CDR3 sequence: CASEPTGLDVTQYF. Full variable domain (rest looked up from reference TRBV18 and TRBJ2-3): NAGVMQNPRHLVRRRGQEARLRCSPMKGHSHVYWYRQLPEEGLKFMVYLQKENIIDESGMPKERFSAEFPKEGPSILRIQQVVRGDSAAYFCASEPTGLDVTQYFGPGTRLTVL.

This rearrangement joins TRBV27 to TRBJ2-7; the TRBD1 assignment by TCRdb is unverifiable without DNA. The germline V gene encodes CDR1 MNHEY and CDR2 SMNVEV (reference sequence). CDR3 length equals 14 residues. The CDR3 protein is CASRQDRGWNEQYF.

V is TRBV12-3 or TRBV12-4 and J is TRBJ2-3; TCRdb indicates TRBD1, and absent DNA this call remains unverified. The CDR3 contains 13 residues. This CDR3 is CASSWDSTDTQYF.

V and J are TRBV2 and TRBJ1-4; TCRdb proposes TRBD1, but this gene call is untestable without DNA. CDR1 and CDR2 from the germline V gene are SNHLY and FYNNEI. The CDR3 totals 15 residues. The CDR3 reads CASRETTGSNEKLFF.

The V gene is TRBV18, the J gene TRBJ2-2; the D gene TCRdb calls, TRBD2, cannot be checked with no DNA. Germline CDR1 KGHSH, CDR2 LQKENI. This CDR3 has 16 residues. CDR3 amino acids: CASSPGRQGNTGELFF.

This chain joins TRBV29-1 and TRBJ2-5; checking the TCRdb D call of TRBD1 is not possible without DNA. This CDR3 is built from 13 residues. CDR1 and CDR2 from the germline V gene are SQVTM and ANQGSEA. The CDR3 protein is CSVPLTGTETQYF.

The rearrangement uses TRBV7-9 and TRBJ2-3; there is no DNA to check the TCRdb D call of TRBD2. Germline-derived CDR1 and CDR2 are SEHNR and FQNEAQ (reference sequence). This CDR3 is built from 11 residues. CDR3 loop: CCYGRIDTQYF.

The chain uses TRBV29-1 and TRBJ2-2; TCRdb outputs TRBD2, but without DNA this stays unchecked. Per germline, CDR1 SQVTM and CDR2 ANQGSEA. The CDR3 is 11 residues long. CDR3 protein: CSVLVAGELFF.

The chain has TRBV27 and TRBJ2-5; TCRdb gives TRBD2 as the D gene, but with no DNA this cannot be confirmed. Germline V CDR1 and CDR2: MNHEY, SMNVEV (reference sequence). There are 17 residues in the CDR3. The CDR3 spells CASRPMTSEGSQETQYF.

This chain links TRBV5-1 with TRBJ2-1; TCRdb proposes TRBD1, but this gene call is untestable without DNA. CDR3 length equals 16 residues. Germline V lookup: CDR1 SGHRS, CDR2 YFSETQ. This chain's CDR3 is CASSLDLTGLVNEQFF. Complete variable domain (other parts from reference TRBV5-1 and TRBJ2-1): KAGVTQTPRYLIKTRGQQVTLSCSPISGHRSVSWYQQTPGQGLQFLFEYFSETQRNKGNFPGRFSGRQFSNSRSEMNVSTLELGDSALYLCASSLDLTGLVNEQFFGPGTRLTVL.

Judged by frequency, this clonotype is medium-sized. CDR3 residues: CASSQGLRDEQFF. The rearrangement joins TRBV4-2 to TRBJ2-1; TCRdb's assignment of TRBD1 cannot be checked, as there is no DNA. This CDR3 comprises 13 residues. From germline, CDR1 is LGHNA and CDR2 YNFKEQ.

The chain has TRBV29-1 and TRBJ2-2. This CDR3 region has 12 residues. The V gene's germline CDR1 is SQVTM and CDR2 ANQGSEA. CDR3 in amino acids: CSASSNTGELFF.

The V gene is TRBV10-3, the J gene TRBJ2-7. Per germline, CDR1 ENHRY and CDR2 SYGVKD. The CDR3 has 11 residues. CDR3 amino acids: CATGTAYEQYF.

The CDR3 sequence is CASSQGTGSPLHF. This chain uses TRBV4-2 with TRBJ1-6. CDR1 and CDR2 (germline): LGHNA, YNFKEQ. This CDR3 comprises 13 residues.

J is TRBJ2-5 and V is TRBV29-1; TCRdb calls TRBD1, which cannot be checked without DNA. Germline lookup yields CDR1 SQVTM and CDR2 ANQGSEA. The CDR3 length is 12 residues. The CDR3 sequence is CSTDRGKETQYF.

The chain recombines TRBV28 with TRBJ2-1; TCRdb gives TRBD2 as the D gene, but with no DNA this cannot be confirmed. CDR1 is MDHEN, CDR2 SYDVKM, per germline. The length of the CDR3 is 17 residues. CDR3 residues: CASSSPRGLSSYNEQFF. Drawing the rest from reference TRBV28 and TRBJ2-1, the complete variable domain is DVKVTQSSRYLVKRTGEKVFLECVQDMDHENMFWYRQDPGLGLRLIYFSYDVKMKEKGDIPEGYSVSREKKERFSLILESASTNQTSMYLCASSSPRGLSSYNEQFFGPGTRLTVL.

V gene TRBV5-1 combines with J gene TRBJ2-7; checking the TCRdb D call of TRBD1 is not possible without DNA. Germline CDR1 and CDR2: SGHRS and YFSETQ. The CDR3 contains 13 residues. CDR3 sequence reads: CASTPEASYEQYF.

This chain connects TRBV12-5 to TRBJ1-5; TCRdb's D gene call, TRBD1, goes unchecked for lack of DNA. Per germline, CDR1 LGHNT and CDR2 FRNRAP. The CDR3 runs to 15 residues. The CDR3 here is CASGLLGQINQPQHF.

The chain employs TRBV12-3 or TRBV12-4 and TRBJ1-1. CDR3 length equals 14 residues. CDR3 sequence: CASSTPTVNTEAFF.

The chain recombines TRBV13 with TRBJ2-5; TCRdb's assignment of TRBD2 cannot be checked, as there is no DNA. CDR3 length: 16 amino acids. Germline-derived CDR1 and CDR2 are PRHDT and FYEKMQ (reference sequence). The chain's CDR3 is CASSLVSGRNQETQYF.

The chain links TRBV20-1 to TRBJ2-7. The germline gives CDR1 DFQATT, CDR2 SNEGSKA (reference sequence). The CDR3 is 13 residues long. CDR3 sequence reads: CSARGRSSYEQYF.

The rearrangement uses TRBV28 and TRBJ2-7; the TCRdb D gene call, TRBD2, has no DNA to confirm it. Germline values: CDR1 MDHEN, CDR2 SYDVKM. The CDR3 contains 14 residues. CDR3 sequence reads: CASSFKAGSYEQYF.

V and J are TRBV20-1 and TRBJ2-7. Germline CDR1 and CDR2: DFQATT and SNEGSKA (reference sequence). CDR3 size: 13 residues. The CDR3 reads CSARQAEPYEQYF.

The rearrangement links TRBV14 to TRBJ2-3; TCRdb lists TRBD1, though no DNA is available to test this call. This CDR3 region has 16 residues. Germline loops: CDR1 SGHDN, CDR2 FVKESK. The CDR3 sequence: CASSQDPGGYTDTQYF.

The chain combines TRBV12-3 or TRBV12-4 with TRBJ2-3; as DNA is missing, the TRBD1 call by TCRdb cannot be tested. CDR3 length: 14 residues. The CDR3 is CASTPTGGEDTQYF.

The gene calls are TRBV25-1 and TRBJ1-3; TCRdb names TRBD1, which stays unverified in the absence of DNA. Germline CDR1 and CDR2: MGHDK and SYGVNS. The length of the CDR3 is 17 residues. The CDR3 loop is CASSEFEDRGLGNTIYF.

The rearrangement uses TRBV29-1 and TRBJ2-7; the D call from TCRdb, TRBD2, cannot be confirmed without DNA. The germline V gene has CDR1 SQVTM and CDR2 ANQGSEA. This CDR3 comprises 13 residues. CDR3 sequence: CSVEEGLENEQYF.